This is a list of T cell receptor beta chains from one sample in a study of T cells expressing NK-cell markers. Reprocessing the 5' RACE reads, TCRdb reports a single entry for every CDR3 protein and omits DNA. The sample table includes some 140,000 distinct CDR3 sequences. Sequencing was done on a sample of blood T cells: a sorted CD56 or NKG2C T cell subset, CD4+ or CD8+ T cells, or bulk PBMC T cells (not recorded which). These receptors originate from a woman in her fifties or sixties in good health. CDR3s include the opening cysteine and the closing phenylalanine or tryptophan. Fields, in order: CDR3 protein, J gene, V gene, CDR3 length.

CDR3 protein: CASSLVTGGRNEQFF; J gene: TRBJ2-1; V gene: TRBV27; CDR3 length: 15
CDR3 protein: CATSEGGRTHTGELFF; J gene: TRBJ2-2; V gene: TRBV24-1; CDR3 length: 16
CDR3 protein: CASSPGGYNEQFF; J gene: TRBJ2-1; V gene: TRBV4-1; CDR3 length: 13
CDR3 protein: CATSGGQDNLQETQYF; J gene: TRBJ2-5; V gene: TRBV15; CDR3 length: 16
CDR3 protein: CATASSSYEQYF; J gene: TRBJ2-7; V gene: TRBV2; CDR3 length: 12
CDR3 protein: CASSSLTLGDRGYEQFF; J gene: TRBJ2-1; V gene: TRBV5-1; CDR3 length: 17
CDR3 protein: CASSLAWSGKNIQYF; J gene: TRBJ2-4; V gene: TRBV13; CDR3 length: 15
CDR3 protein: CATEGAGQSPYNEQFF; J gene: TRBJ2-1; V gene: TRBV15; CDR3 length: 16
CDR3 protein: CSARDYEFYGYTF; J gene: TRBJ1-2; V gene: TRBV20-1; CDR3 length: 13
CDR3 protein: CASSYWAGPVDTQYF; J gene: TRBJ2-3; V gene: TRBV6-6; CDR3 length: 15
CDR3 protein: CSARDQTSGSSEQFF; J gene: TRBJ2-1; V gene: TRBV20-1; CDR3 length: 15
CDR3 protein: CASSLGSSGGWYNEQFF; J gene: TRBJ2-1; V gene: TRBV4-1; CDR3 length: 17
CDR3 protein: CASSQTVNTEAFF; J gene: TRBJ1-1; V gene: TRBV4-1; CDR3 length: 13
CDR3 protein: CASGLVGSSYEQYF; J gene: TRBJ2-7; V gene: TRBV12-5; CDR3 length: 14
CDR3 protein: CASSPMQDSYEQYF; J gene: TRBJ2-7; V gene: TRBV18; CDR3 length: 14
CDR3 protein: CASSFITGLETQYF; J gene: TRBJ2-5; V gene: TRBV12-3/TRBV12-4; CDR3 length: 14
CDR3 protein: CASSRRDRGAGANVLTF; J gene: TRBJ2-6; V gene: TRBV12-3/TRBV12-4; CDR3 length: 17
CDR3 protein: CASSNLAVPVYNEQFF; J gene: TRBJ2-1; V gene: TRBV6-6; CDR3 length: 16
CDR3 protein: CASSSGTPYNEQFF; J gene: TRBJ2-1; V gene: TRBV7-9; CDR3 length: 14
CDR3 protein: CASGLVPSGVSSYEQYF; J gene: TRBJ2-7; V gene: TRBV12-5; CDR3 length: 17
CDR3 protein: CASSLGVRDRGNNEQFF; J gene: TRBJ2-1; V gene: TRBV7-6; CDR3 length: 17
CDR3 protein: CAISVGAEYNEQFF; J gene: TRBJ2-1; V gene: TRBV10-3; CDR3 length: 14
CDR3 protein: CASSQAGSTDTQYF; J gene: TRBJ2-3; V gene: TRBV4-2; CDR3 length: 14
CDR3 protein: CASSQVETSDEWGGELFF; J gene: TRBJ2-2; V gene: TRBV4-1; CDR3 length: 18
CDR3 protein: CASSLSQGEFF; J gene: TRBJ2-1; V gene: TRBV5-6; CDR3 length: 11
CDR3 protein: CASSQEGGQGPYTGELFF; J gene: TRBJ2-2; V gene: TRBV4-1; CDR3 length: 18
CDR3 protein: CALLGATGELFF; J gene: TRBJ2-2; V gene: TRBV2; CDR3 length: 12
CDR3 protein: CASVGVVNNEQFF; J gene: TRBJ2-1; V gene: TRBV7-9; CDR3 length: 13
CDR3 protein: CASSSLRDIDTGELFF; J gene: TRBJ2-2; V gene: TRBV19; CDR3 length: 16
CDR3 protein: CASTLGASTYEQYF; J gene: TRBJ2-7; V gene: TRBV5-1; CDR3 length: 14
CDR3 protein: CASSQDMVALNEQFF; J gene: TRBJ2-1; V gene: TRBV3-1; CDR3 length: 15
CDR3 protein: CAISDPGQGEAPLHF; J gene: TRBJ1-6; V gene: TRBV10-3; CDR3 length: 15
CDR3 protein: CASSQDYDREITYEQYF; J gene: TRBJ2-7; V gene: TRBV4-1; CDR3 length: 17
CDR3 protein: CASSLASGGGTEAFF; J gene: TRBJ1-1; V gene: TRBV11-2; CDR3 length: 15
CDR3 protein: CASSLAAAYEQYF; J gene: TRBJ2-7; V gene: TRBV5-1; CDR3 length: 13
CDR3 protein: CSARDRSIEQFF; J gene: TRBJ2-1; V gene: TRBV20-1; CDR3 length: 12
CDR3 protein: CASTPTPNQPQHF; J gene: TRBJ1-5; V gene: TRBV6-5; CDR3 length: 13
CDR3 protein: CSVENSGDYFTDTQYF; J gene: TRBJ2-3; V gene: TRBV29-1; CDR3 length: 16
CDR3 protein: CSAAQGAGANVLTF; J gene: TRBJ2-6; V gene: TRBV20-1; CDR3 length: 14
CDR3 protein: CASSYLSGGLHNEQFF; J gene: TRBJ2-1; V gene: TRBV7-2; CDR3 length: 16
CDR3 protein: CASSPRWEREELFF; J gene: TRBJ2-2; V gene: TRBV12-3/TRBV12-4; CDR3 length: 14
CDR3 protein: CASSPHGTSGFNEQFF; J gene: TRBJ2-1; V gene: TRBV11-2; CDR3 length: 16
CDR3 protein: CASSPTPYSGNTIYF; J gene: TRBJ1-3; V gene: TRBV27; CDR3 length: 15
CDR3 protein: CASSLQELLFEAFF; J gene: TRBJ1-1; V gene: TRBV7-9; CDR3 length: 14
CDR3 protein: CASSVESVTGELFF; J gene: TRBJ2-2; V gene: TRBV9; CDR3 length: 14
CDR3 protein: CSVLGQHSGNTIYF; J gene: TRBJ1-3; V gene: TRBV29-1; CDR3 length: 14
CDR3 protein: CASSTQSRGNEQFF; J gene: TRBJ2-1; V gene: TRBV3-1; CDR3 length: 14
CDR3 protein: CSVARSSYNEQFF; J gene: TRBJ2-1; V gene: TRBV29-1; CDR3 length: 13
CDR3 protein: CASSLEGSQQFF; J gene: TRBJ2-1; V gene: TRBV5-1; CDR3 length: 12
CDR3 protein: CAIRGLAGANEQFF; J gene: TRBJ2-1; V gene: TRBV10-3; CDR3 length: 14
CDR3 protein: CAISEMSGGNEQFF; J gene: TRBJ2-1; V gene: TRBV10-3; CDR3 length: 14
CDR3 protein: CASGTNSYNEQFF; J gene: TRBJ2-1; V gene: TRBV5-1; CDR3 length: 13